Listed below are T cell receptor beta chains from one sample, sequenced in a study of control samples from healthy donors and cancer patients. Using immunoSEQ multiplex PCR, the repertoire was profiled, and TCRdb retains in-frame clones only, with some absent. Among about 410,000 clones listed, around 90% were seen once. The sequenced sample consisted of PBMCs. The receptors here all came from a man in his forties or fifties with head and neck cancer. CDR3s include the opening cysteine and the closing phenylalanine or tryptophan. The D gene is left open where the match is weak. Some rows have no size entry. The others give once, few or many, or a class for an expanded clone.

-,once,TRBJ1-6,TRBV11-3,CASSLTETNSPLHF,TGTGCCAGCAGCCTAACGGAGACAAATTCACCCCTCCACTTT
-,-,TRBJ2-7,TRBV10-3,CAISDSSYEQYF,TGTGCCATCAGTGACAGCTCCTACGAGCAGTACTTC
-,-,TRBJ2-1,TRBV7-2,CASSLASVYNEQFF,TGTGCCAGCAGCTTGGCTAGCGTTTACAATGAGCAGTTCTTC
TRBD2,-,TRBJ2-7,TRBV4-2,CASSQDGASGRSEQYF,TGTGCCAGCAGCCAAGACGGGGCTAGCGGGAGATCCGAGCAGTACTTC
TRBD1,-,TRBJ2-7,TRBV7-9,CASSLLGSDRALYEQYF,TGTGCCAGCAGCCTACTAGGCTCAGACAGGGCCCTCTACGAGCAGTACTTC
-,-,TRBJ2-2,TRBV30,CALSPIPYRGSGGELFF,TGTGCCTTAAGCCCAATACCTTACAGAGGCTCGGGCGGGGAGCTGTTTTTT
TRBD1,-,TRBJ1-5,TRBV28,CASSSGTGSIVSQPQHF,TGTGCCAGCAGCTCCGGGACAGGGAGTATAGTCAGTCAGCCCCAGCATTTT
-,-,TRBJ2-4,TRBV28,CASSPNFRDNASPKNIQYF,TGTGCCAGCAGTCCGAACTTCCGCGACAATGCTTCCCCCAAAAACATTCAGTACTTC
-,-,TRBJ1-6,TRBV9,CASDEGGNSPLHF,TGTGCCAGCGACGAGGGGGGTAATTCACCCCTCCACTTT
TRBD2,-,TRBJ2-7,TRBV9,CASSVVAGVPNEQYF,TGTGCCAGCAGCGTAGTAGCGGGAGTTCCGAACGAGCAGTACTTC
-,-,TRBJ1-3,TRBV6-2/TRBV6-3,CASSFHRGEATIYF,TGTGCCAGCAGTTTCCACCGAGGGGAAGCCACCATATATTTT
TRBD1,-,TRBJ1-5,TRBV18,CASSLKQGGNQPQHF,TGTGCCAGCTCACTAAAACAGGGGGGCAATCAGCCCCAGCATTTT
-,-,TRBJ1-1,TRBV7-2,CASSLGVTEAFF,TGTGCCAGCAGCTTAGGAGTGACTGAAGCTTTCTTT
TRBD1,few,TRBJ1-5,TRBV30,CAWSITPYRGFANQPQHF,TGTGCCTGGAGCATTACCCCCTACAGGGGATTTGCCAATCAGCCCCAGCATTTT
-,once,TRBJ1-6,TRBV9,CASSVQGSPPLHF,TGTGCCAGCAGCGTACAGGGGAGTCCACCCCTCCACTTT
-,-,TRBJ1-1,TRBV4-3,CASSQDGVNTEAFF,TGCGCCAGCAGCCAAGACGGAGTGAACACTGAAGCTTTCTTT
TRBD1,-,TRBJ1-1,TRBV30,CAWSVGTGGSGTEAFF,TGTGCCTGGAGTGTTGGGACAGGGGGCAGCGGCACTGAAGCTTTCTTT
TRBD2,-,TRBJ2-1,TRBV15,CATSRVIAGKGEQFF,TGTGCCACCAGCAGAGTTATAGCGGGAAAAGGTGAGCAGTTCTTC
TRBD1,once,TRBJ2-1,TRBV7-2,CASSTTGAHNEQFF,TGTGCCAGCAGTACGACAGGGGCCCACAATGAGCAGTTCTTC
TRBD1,-,TRBJ1-1,TRBV29-1,CSALGTGANTEAFF,TGCAGCGCCCTCGGGACAGGGGCCAACACTGAAGCTTTCTTT
-,-,TRBJ1-1,TRBV7-8,CASSRPNTEAFF,TGTGCCAGCAGCCGGCCCAACACTGAAGCTTTCTTT
-,-,TRBJ2-1,TRBV30,CAWSVPLTGQFF,TGTGCCTGGAGTGTGCCCTTGACAGGACAGTTCTTC
TRBD1,-,TRBJ2-7,TRBV27,CASSSPGTGKDEQYF,TGTGCCAGCAGTTCCCCGGGGACAGGGAAGGACGAGCAGTACTTC
TRBD1,-,TRBJ2-1,TRBV7-9,CASSFLGQGANEQFF,TGTGCCAGCAGCTTTTTGGGACAGGGGGCCAATGAGCAGTTCTTC
-,-,TRBJ2-7,TRBV11-2,CASSPGYEQYF,TGTGCCAGCAGCCCCGGCTACGAGCAGTACTTC
TRBD1,-,TRBJ1-2,TRBV28,CASKSGGNYGYTF,TGTGCCAGCAAATCAGGGGGTAACTATGGCTACACCTTC
TRBD1,-,TRBJ1-5,TRBV6-2/TRBV6-3,CASSRQGALFNQPQHF,TGTGCCAGCAGTCGACAGGGGGCCTTATTCAATCAGCCCCAGCATTTT
TRBD1,-,TRBJ2-2,TRBV4-2,CASSQGQGSGELFF,TGTGCCAGCAGCCAAGGACAGGGGTCCGGGGAGCTGTTTTTT
TRBD1,once,TRBJ1-5,TRBV30,CAWSTGQGREPQHF,TGTGCCTGGAGTACCGGACAGGGGAGGGAGCCCCAGCATTTT
TRBD2,-,TRBJ2-2,TRBV9,CASSERLAGSTGELFF,TGTGCCAGCAGCGAGCGACTAGCGGGGAGCACCGGGGAGCTGTTTTTT
TRBD1,-,TRBJ1-1,TRBV10-3,CAISETQGATEAFF,TGTGCCATCAGTGAGACACAGGGGGCCACTGAAGCTTTCTTT